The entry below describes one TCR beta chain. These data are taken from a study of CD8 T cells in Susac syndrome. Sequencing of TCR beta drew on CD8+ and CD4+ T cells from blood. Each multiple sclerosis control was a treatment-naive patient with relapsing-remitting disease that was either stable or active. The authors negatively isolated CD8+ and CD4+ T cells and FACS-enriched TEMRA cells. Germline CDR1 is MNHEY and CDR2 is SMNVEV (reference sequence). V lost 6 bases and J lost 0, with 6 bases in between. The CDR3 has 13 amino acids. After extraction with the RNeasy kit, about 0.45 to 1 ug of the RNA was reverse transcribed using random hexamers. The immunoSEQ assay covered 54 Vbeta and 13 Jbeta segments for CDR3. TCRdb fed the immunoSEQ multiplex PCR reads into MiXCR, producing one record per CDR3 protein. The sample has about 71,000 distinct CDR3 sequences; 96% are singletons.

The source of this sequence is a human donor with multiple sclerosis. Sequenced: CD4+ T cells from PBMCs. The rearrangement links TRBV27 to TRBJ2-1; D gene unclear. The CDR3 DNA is TGTGCCAGCAGAAGAAGCTCCTACAATGAGCAGTTCTTC. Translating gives CASRRSSYNEQFF.